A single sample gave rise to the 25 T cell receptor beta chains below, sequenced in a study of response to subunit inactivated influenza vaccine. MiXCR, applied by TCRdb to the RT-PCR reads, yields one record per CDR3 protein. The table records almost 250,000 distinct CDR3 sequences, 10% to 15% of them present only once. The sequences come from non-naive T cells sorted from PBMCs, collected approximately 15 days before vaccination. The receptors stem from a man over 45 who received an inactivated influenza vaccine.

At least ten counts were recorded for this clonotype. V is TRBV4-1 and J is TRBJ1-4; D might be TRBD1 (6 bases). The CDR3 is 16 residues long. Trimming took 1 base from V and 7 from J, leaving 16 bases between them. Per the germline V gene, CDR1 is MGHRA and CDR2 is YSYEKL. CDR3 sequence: CASSQGIGGAVEKLFF. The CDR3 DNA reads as TGCGCCAGCAGCCAAGGCATCGGGGGGGCGGTTGAAAAACTGTTTTTT.

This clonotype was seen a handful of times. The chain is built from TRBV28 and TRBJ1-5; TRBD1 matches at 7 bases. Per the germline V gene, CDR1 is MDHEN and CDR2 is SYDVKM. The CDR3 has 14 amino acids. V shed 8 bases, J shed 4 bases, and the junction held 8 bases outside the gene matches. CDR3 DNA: TGTGCCAGCGGCCCTGGGACAGCAAATCAGCCCCAGCATTTT. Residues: CASGPGTANQPQHF.

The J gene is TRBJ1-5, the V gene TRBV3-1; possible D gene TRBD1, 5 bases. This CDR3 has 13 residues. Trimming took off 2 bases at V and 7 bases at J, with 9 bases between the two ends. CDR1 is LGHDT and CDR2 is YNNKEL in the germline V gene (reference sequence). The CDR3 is CASSQFRDQPQHF. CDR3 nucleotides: TGTGCCAGCAGCCAATTCAGGGACCAGCCCCAGCATTTT.

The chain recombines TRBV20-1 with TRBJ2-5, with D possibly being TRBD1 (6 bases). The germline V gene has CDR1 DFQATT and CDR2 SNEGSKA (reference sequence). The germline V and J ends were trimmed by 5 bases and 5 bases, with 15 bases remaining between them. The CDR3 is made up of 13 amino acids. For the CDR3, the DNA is TGCAGTGCTCCTACTACAGGGCGGGAGACCCAGTACTTC. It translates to CSAPTTGRETQYF.

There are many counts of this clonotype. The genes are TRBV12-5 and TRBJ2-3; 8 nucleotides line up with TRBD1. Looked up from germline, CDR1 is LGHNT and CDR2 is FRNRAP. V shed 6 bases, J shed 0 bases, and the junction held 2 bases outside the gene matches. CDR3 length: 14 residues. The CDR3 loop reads CASGRDRSTDTQYF. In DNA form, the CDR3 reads TGTGCTAGTGGCCGGGACAGGAGCACAGATACGCAGTATTTT.

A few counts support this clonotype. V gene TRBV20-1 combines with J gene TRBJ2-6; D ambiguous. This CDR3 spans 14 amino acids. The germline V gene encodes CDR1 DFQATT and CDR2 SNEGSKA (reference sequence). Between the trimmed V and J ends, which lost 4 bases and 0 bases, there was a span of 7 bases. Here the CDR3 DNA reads TGCAGTGCTACTGAACACTCTGGGGCCAACGTCCTGACTTTC. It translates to CSATEHSGANVLTF.

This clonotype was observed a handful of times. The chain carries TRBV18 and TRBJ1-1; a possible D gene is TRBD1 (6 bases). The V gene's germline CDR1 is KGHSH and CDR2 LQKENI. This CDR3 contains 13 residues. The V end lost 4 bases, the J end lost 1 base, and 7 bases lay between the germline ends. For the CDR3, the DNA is TGTGCCAGCTCACGGACAGAGAACACTGAAGCTTTCTTT. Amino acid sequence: CASSRTENTEAFF.

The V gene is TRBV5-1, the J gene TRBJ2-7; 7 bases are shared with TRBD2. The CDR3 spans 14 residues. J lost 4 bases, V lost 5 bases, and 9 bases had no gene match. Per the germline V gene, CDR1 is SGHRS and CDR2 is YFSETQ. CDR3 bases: TGCGCCAGCAGAACGCTCGCGGGAGCTTACGAGCAGTACTTC. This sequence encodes CASRTLAGAYEQYF.

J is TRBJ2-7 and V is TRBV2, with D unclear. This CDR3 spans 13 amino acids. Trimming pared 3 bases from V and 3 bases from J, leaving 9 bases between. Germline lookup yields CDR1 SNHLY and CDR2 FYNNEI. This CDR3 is CASSDATHYEQYF. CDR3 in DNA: TGTGCCAGCAGTGATGCCACCCACTACGAGCAGTACTTC.

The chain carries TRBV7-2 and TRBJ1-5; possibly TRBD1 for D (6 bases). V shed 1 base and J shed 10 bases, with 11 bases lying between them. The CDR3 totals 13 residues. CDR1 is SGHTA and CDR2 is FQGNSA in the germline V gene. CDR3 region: CASSLEGGKPQHF. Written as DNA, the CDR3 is TGTGCCAGCAGCTTAGAAGGGGGGAAACCCCAGCATTTT.

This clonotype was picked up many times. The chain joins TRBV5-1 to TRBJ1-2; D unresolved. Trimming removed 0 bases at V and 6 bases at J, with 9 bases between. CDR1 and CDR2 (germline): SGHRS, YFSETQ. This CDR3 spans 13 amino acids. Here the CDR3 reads CASSLDPGNGYTF. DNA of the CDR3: TGCGCCAGCAGCTTGGACCCGGGTAATGGCTACACCTTC. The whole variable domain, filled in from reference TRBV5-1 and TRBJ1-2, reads KAGVTQTPRYLIKTRGQQVTLSCSPISGHRSVSWYQQTPGQGLQFLFEYFSETQRNKGNFPGRFSGRQFSNSRSEMNVSTLELGDSALYLCASSLDPGNGYTFGSGTRLTVV.

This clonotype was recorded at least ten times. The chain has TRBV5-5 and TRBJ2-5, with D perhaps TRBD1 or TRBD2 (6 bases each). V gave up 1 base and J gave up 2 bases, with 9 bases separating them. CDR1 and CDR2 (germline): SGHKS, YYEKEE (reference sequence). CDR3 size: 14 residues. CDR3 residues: CASSLIGGQETQYF. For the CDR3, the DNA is TGTGCCAGCAGCTTGATAGGGGGGCAAGAGACCCAGTACTTC.

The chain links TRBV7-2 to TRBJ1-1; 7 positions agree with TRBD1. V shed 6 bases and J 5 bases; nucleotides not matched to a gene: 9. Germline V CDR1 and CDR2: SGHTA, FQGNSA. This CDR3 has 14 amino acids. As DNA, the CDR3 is TGTGCCAGCAGTTTTAGACAGGGAAAGACTGAAGCTTTCTTT. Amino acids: CASSFRQGKTEAFF.

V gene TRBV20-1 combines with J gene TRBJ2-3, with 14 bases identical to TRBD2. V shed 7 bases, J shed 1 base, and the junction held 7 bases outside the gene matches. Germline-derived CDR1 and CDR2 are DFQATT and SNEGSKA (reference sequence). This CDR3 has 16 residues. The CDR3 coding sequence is TGCAGTGTCACGGGACTAGCGGGGGTTGGCACAGATACGCAGTATTTT. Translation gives CSVTGLAGVGTDTQYF.

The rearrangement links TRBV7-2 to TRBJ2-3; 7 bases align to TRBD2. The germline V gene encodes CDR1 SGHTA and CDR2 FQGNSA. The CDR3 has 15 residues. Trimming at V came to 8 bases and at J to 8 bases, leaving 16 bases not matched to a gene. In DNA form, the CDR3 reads TGTGCCAGCTGCCCGGACTGGGGGGGGTTCGGTACGCAGTATTTT. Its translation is CASCPDWGGFGTQYF.

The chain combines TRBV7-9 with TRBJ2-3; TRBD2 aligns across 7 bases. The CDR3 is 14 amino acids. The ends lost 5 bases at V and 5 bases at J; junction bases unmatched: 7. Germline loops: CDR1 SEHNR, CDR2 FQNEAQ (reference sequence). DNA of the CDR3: TGTGCCAGCAGCCCAGCGGGGCCTTTAGATACGCAGTATTTT. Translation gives CASSPAGPLDTQYF.

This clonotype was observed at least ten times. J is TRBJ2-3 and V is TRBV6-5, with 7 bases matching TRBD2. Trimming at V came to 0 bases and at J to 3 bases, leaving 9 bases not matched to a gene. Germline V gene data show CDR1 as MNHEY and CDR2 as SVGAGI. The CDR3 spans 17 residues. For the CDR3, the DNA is TGTGCCAGCAGTTACTCGTGGACTAGGGCTAGGACAGATACGCAGTATTTT. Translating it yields CASSYSWTRARTDTQYF.

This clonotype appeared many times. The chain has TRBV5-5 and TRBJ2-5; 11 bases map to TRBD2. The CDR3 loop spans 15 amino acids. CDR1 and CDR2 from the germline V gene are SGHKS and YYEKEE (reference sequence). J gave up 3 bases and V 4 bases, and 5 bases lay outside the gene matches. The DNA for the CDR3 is TGTGCCAGCAGCCTAGGGACTAGCGGTAAAGAGACCCAGTACTTC. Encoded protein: CASSLGTSGKETQYF.

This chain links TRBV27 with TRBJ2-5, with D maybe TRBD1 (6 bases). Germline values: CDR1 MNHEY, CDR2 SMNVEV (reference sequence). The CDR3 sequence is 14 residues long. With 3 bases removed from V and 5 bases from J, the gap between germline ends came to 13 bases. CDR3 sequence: CASSFQGPSETQYF. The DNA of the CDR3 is TGTGCCAGCAGTTTCCAGGGGCCCTCGGAGACCCAGTACTTC.

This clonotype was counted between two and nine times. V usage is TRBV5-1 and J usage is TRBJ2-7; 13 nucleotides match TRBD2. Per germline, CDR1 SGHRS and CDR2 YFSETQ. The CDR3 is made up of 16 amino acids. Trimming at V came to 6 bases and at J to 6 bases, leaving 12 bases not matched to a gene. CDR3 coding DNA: TGCGCCAGCACCCCCAACGGACTAGCGGGAGCTAGCGAGCAGTACTTC. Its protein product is CASTPNGLAGASEQYF.

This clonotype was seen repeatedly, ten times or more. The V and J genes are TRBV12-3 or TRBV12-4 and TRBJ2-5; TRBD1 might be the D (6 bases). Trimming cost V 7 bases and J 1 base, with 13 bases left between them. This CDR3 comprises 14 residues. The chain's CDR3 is CASISGTSQETQYF. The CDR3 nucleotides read TGTGCCAGCATTTCCGGGACATCCCAAGAGACCCAGTACTTC.

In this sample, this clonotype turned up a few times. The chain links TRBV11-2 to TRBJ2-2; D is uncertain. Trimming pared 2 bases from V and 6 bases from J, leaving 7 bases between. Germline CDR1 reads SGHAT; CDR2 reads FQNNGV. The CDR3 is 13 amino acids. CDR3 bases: TGTGCCAGCAGCTTATTTCGCGCCGGGGAGCTGTTTTTT. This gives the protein CASSLFRAGELFF.

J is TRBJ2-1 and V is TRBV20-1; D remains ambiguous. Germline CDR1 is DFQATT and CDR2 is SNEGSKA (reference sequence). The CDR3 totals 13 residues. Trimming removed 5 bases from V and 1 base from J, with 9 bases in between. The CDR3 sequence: CSAQGISYNEQFF. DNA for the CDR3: TGCAGTGCTCAAGGCATTTCCTACAATGAGCAGTTCTTC.

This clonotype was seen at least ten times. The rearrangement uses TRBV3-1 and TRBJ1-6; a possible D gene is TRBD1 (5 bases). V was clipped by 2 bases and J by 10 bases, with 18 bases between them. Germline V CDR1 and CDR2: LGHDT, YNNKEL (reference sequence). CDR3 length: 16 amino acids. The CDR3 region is CASSQRGTGKRSPLHF. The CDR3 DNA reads TGTGCCAGCAGCCAACGCGGGACGGGCAAACGATCACCCCTCCACTTT.

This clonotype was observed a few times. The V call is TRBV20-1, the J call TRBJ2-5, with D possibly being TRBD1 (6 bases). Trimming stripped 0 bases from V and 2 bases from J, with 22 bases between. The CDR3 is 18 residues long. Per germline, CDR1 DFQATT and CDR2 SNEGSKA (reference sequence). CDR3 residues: CSARDPLGGQGKQETQYF. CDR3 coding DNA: TGCAGTGCTAGAGACCCCCTCGGCGGGCAGGGGAAGCAAGAGACCCAGTACTTC.